Here is one T cell receptor (beta chain) with its context. The data derive from a study of blood T cell repertoires in COVID-19. Study details: COVID-19 samples from acute and convalescent phases originated in the United States, Italy and Spain.

Authors' analysis steps: Using reference gene primer amplification, nucleated cell counts were estimated. Measured with immunoSEQ multiplex PCR; TCRdb has only the in-frame clones, and not every one. V and J calls and clone size are as listed in that table; D and trimming were resolved from the DNA. The table lists tens of thousands of clones, just under 90% of them singletons, with about 9% in the top ten. CDR1 and CDR2 (germline): MDHEN, SYDVKM. This CDR3 has 15 amino acids. The V gene end was trimmed by 6 bases and the J gene end by 3 bases; junction bases not matched to a gene: 7. The rearrangement uses TRBV28 and TRBJ1-5; 8 bases are shared with TRBD1. Sequenced input: peripheral blood. The TCR sequence derives from a human donor with active COVID-19. The donor label of this sample is uncertain. The CDR3 nucleotides are TGTGCCAGCAGCTCACGGACAGGGCCCAATCAGCCCCAGCATTTT. Translation: CASSSRTGPNQPQHF.